The T cell receptor (beta chain) under discussion was sequenced for a study of lymphopenia after photon versus proton radiotherapy. As to this clone: Its antigen is unidentified.

CDR1 is SGHRS, CDR2 YFSETQ, per germline. This CDR3 has 16 amino acids. V dropped 2 bases and J dropped 5 bases, with 20 bases sitting between them. Study results and caveats: In patients who died, overall survival fell as post-nadir TCR diversity dropped more. Relative stability marked proton patients; photon patients lost diversity and naive cells. After lymphocyte nadir, photon-treated repertoires showed oligoclonal expansion, especially CD8+ Temra.

Clones were sequenced by immunoSEQ multiplex PCR, and TCRdb holds only the in-frame ones, with some missing. The repertoire holds about 65,000 clones, with about nine tenths as singletons. The clonotype originates from a man older than 75 with esophageal cancer. The sequencing here drew on peripheral blood, taken from a patient treated with proton-based radiotherapy. The chain uses TRBV5-1 and TRBJ2-7; D tentatively fits TRBD1 or TRBD2 (6 bases each). CDR3: CASSLGGLGGGHEQYF. CDR3 DNA sequence: TGCGCCAGCAGCTTAGGCGGATTAGGGGGAGGCCACGAGCAGTACTTC.